The 10 T cell receptor beta chains reported below all come from one sample, sequenced in a study of graft-versus-host responses after intestinal transplantation. Graft-derived tissue was subjected to processing to liberate intraepithelial and lamina propria lymphocytes. Produced via immunoSEQ multiplex PCR; TCRdb's table is partial and in-frame only. There are thousands of clones in the sample; 55% to 80% occur only once, and over 8.5% lies in the top ten. Sequences were derived from ileum tissue, sampled 1018 days after intestinal transplantation. The source is a human patient who received an intestinal transplant, so some T cells may come from the graft donor.

V is TRBV9 and J is TRBJ2-3, with 9 positions matching TRBD2. V lost 0 bases, J lost 3 bases, and 5 bases stayed unmatched. Germline CDR1 reads SGDLS; CDR2 reads YYNGEE. The CDR3 consists of 16 residues. CDR3 residues: CASSVESSGVTDTQYF. DNA of the CDR3: TGTGCCAGCAGCGTAGAATCTAGCGGGGTAACAGATACGCAGTATTTT.

The chain has TRBV6-1 and TRBJ1-5; D is unresolved. CDR3 size: 14 residues. Germline CDR1 MNHNS, CDR2 SASEGT. Trimming took 2 bases from V and 5 from J, leaving 10 bases between them. CDR3 nucleotide sequence: TGTGCCAGCAGTGAACACGGAACCCATCAGCCCCAGCATTTT. It encodes CASSEHGTHQPQHF.

This clone was seen only a few times. The chain combines TRBV30 with TRBJ2-4; D unresolved. Trimming shortened V by 6 bases and J by 0 bases, and 12 bases separated the two germline ends. This CDR3 is 14 amino acids long. Germline lookup yields CDR1 GTSNPN and CDR2 SVGIG (reference sequence). The CDR3 protein is CACQTSLAKNIQYF. The CDR3 DNA sequence: TGTGCCTGCCAGACAAGTCTAGCCAAAAACATTCAGTACTTC.

About this clone itself: Additional DNA sequences in this sample encode the identical CDR3. The CDR3 DNA follows: TGCGCCAGCAGCTTCGGGACAGCTGACGAGCAGTACTTC. Translated: CASSFGTADEQYF. The V and J genes are TRBV5-1 and TRBJ2-7; 7 bases are shared with TRBD1. The length of the CDR3 is 13 residues. CDR1 SGHRS and CDR2 YFSETQ come from the germline V gene. V shed 2 bases and J 5 bases; nucleotides not matched to a gene: 4.

This clone was counted once. The chain's CDR3 is CASSPDNRGPDTQYF. The DNA for the CDR3 is TGTGCCAGCAGCCCCGACAACAGGGGGCCCGATACGCAGTATTTT. The chain couples TRBV9 to TRBJ2-3; 9 bases align to TRBD1. The V segment lost 4 bases and the J segment 6 bases; nucleotides outside the gene matches: 9. CDR3 length equals 15 residues. The germline CDR1 and CDR2 sequences are SGDLS and YYNGEE.

J is TRBJ1-4 and V is TRBV7-2, with 8 bases identical to TRBD1. Germline CDR1 reads SGHTA; CDR2 reads FQGNSA. CDR3 length: 16 residues. Germline trimming cut 5 bases from V and 0 bases from J; bases unmatched to any gene: 5. The CDR3 coding sequence is TGTGCCAGCAGCGGGACAGGCCCCGCAACTAATGAAAAACTGTTTTTT. Translated, it gives CASSGTGPATNEKLFF.

CDR3 loop: CASSLRDTGEDTQYF. The CDR3 coding sequence is TGTGCCAGCAGCTTACGAGATACGGGGGAAGATACGCAGTATTTT. The chain recombines TRBV7-9 with TRBJ2-3, with D perhaps TRBD2 (6 bases). The CDR3 covers 15 residues. The germline V gene has CDR1 SEHNR and CDR2 FQNEAQ (reference sequence). V was trimmed by 2 bases and J by 5 bases, leaving 14 bases between them.

The chain carries TRBV28 and TRBJ1-4; TRBD1 matches 12 bases. This CDR3 has 17 amino acids. Trimming at V came to 2 bases and at J to 14 bases, leaving 15 bases not matched to a gene. Germline V gene data show CDR1 as MDHEN and CDR2 as SYDVKM. The CDR3 region is CASSLNSPGQGAGRLFF. The CDR3 DNA sequence: TGTGCCAGCAGTTTAAATTCCCCGGGACAGGGGGCGGGACGGCTGTTTTTT.

This clone has only a few counts. The chain's CDR3 is CASSPPGTGANEQYF. The CDR3 nucleotides read TGTGCCAGCAGCCCCCCCGGGACAGGTGCGAACGAGCAGTACTTC. The chain employs TRBV4-2 and TRBJ2-7, with 8 bases that match TRBD1. The CDR3 runs to 15 residues. The V gene's germline CDR1 is LGHNA and CDR2 YNFKEQ. V was pared by 4 bases and J by 5 bases, with 10 bases of the junction left unmatched.

This sequence joins TRBV7-6 and TRBJ2-7; D might be TRBD2 (8 bases). Per germline, CDR1 SGHVS and CDR2 FNYEAQ. Trimming removed 8 bases from V and 0 bases from J, with 20 bases in between. CDR3 length: 16 residues. CDR3 sequence reads: CASSPLGGDSSYEQYF. In DNA, the CDR3 is TGTGCCAGCTCTCCCCTCGGGGGGGACAGCTCCTACGAGCAGTACTTC.